These T cell receptor beta chains were read from a single sample in a study of T cell changes during pregnancy in multiple sclerosis. Some clones are missing from TCRdb's copy, which holds only in-frame ones; the method was immunoSEQ multiplex PCR. Of roughly 100,000 clones in the sample, roughly 91% are singletons; the top ten hold about 1.7%. The sequencing here drew on peripheral blood, taken after pregnancy. These receptors were taken from a female donor in good health, enrolled as a control in a pregnancy study. Both conserved end residues are part of each CDR3. A D gene is named only where the DNA matches it firmly. Clone size is stated in some rows and not others, as once, few, many or a class when expanded.

j_call,clone_size,d_call,v_call,cdr3_nt,cdr3_aa
TRBJ2-4,.,TRBD2,TRBV4-3,TGCGCCAGCAGCTATACCGGGACTAGCGGGAGGCGGTTGGTCAAAACGTTC,CASSYTGTSGRRLVKTF
TRBJ2-2,.,.,TRBV5-6,TGTGCCAGCAGCTTGGGCGGGGCCGGGGAGCTGTTTTTT,CASSLGGAGELFF
TRBJ2-3,.,TRBD2,TRBV2,TGTGCCAGCAGTAGCGGGAGTAGCACAGATACGCAGTATTTT,CASSSGSSTDTQYF
TRBJ1-6,.,.,TRBV5-5,TGTGCCAGCAGCTTGGAAATTCGGGTAAAGGGGTCACCCCTCCACTTT,CASSLEIRVKGSPLHF
TRBJ2-7,once,.,TRBV10-3,TGTGCCATCAGTGAGTCATTATACGAGCAGTACTTC,CAISESLYEQYF
TRBJ2-7,.,.,TRBV4-3,TGCGCCAGCAGCCAAGATACCACAGAAGCCTACGAGCAGTACTTC,CASSQDTTEAYEQYF
TRBJ2-7,.,TRBD2,TRBV18,TGTGCCAGCTCACGTGAGACTAGCGGGGGAAAGTACGAGCAGTACTTC,CASSRETSGGKYEQYF
TRBJ2-1,.,.,TRBV9,TGTGCCAGCAGCCCCGACGGGTTCTATGAGCAGTTCTTC,CASSPDGFYEQFF
TRBJ2-1,.,TRBD2,TRBV6-4,TGTGCCAGCAGCAGTGACTTGATGCCTTCCTACCTAGCGGGGGACGATGAGCAGTTCTTC,CASSSDLMPSYLAGDDEQFF
TRBJ2-7,.,TRBD1,TRBV4-3,TGCGCCAGCAGCCAAGGCGGGACAGGGGACTACGAGCAGTACTTC,CASSQGGTGDYEQYF
TRBJ1-2,.,TRBD1,TRBV4-1,TGCGCCAGCAGCCCAAGAACAGGGGGCCGTCTCTTTATCTTC,CASSPRTGGRLFIF
TRBJ2-3,.,TRBD1,TRBV12-5,TGTGCTAGTGGTTTGCGGGACAGGGGATCAGATACGCAGTATTTT,CASGLRDRGSDTQYF
TRBJ1-2,.,TRBD1,TRBV7-9,TGTGCCAGCAGCCCAATGGGACAGGATTATGGCTACACCTTC,CASSPMGQDYGYTF
TRBJ2-1,.,TRBD1,TRBV7-2,TGTGCCAGCAGCCTGAACAGGGGGACCTACAATGAGCAGTTCTTC,CASSLNRGTYNEQFF
TRBJ2-4,.,TRBD2,TRBV6-6,TGTGCCGGGGGAGGGGCGTCCAATGGGGACATTCAGTACTTC,CAGGGASNGDIQYF
TRBJ1-1,.,.,TRBV30,TGTGCCTGGATCCCCAAGAACACTGAAGCTTTCTTT,CAWIPKNTEAFF
TRBJ2-1,.,TRBD1,TRBV7-2,TGTGCCAGCAGCCCGACAGGGAACTCCTACAATGAGCAGTTCTTC,CASSPTGNSYNEQFF
TRBJ2-2,.,TRBD1,TRBV7-2,TGTGCCAGCAGCCGTCGCACAGGGGGGAGTACCGGGGAGCTGTTTTTT,CASSRRTGGSTGELFF
TRBJ1-2,.,.,TRBV6-6,TGTGCCAGCAGTTACGATAGTGGCTACACCTTC,CASSYDSGYTF
TRBJ2-7,once,.,TRBV27,TGTGCCAGCAGTCTCCCAGGGCGAGAGCAGTACTTC,CASSLPGREQYF
TRBJ2-3,.,TRBD2,TRBV7-9,TGTGCCAGCAGCTTAGGGTCGGGGGGAGCCTTCACAGATACGCAGTATTTT,CASSLGSGGAFTDTQYF
TRBJ2-2,once,.,TRBV12-5,TGTGCTAGTGGTTTGGGACAGGGAGGGAACACCGGGGAGCTGTTTTTT,CASGLGQGGNTGELFF
TRBJ2-5,once,.,TRBV27,TGTGCCAGCAGGCAGGGTAGGGAGACCCAGTACTTC,CASRQGRETQYF
TRBJ2-1,.,.,TRBV7-2,TGTGCCAGCAGCGAGGGGGGGGGCTACAATGAGCAGTTCTTC,CASSEGGGYNEQFF
TRBJ1-2,.,.,TRBV19,TGTGCCAGTAGTTCCCGGGGCGGGGTGTATCGCTACACCTTC,CASSSRGGVYRYTF
TRBJ2-3,.,.,TRBV30,TGTGCCTGGAGAAGGACAGGCACAGATACGCAGTATTTT,CAWRRTGTDTQYF
TRBJ1-4,few,TRBD1,TRBV5-1,TGCGCCAGCGGGCCGGGACAGAGTAATGAAAAACTGTTTTTT,CASGPGQSNEKLFF
TRBJ1-2,.,TRBD1,TRBV10-3,TGTGCCATCAGGGAAACAGGGGGCTATGGCTACACCTTC,CAIRETGGYGYTF
TRBJ1-2,.,.,TRBV28,TGTGCCAGCAGTTTAGGGGGGACCCACACCTTC,CASSLGGTHTF
TRBJ2-2,.,TRBD2,TRBV4-1,TGCGCCAGCAGCCCCCCGCGAGGGCTAGCGGGGACCTCCACCGGGGAGCTGTTTTTT,CASSPPRGLAGTSTGELFF
TRBJ2-2,.,.,TRBV5-1,TGCGCCAGCAGCTTGGGACAGCGAAGCACCGGGGAGCTGTTTTTT,CASSLGQRSTGELFF
TRBJ2-3,.,TRBD2,TRBV7-8,TGTGCCAGCAGACGACTAGCGGGGGCAGATACGCAGTATTTT,CASRRLAGADTQYF
TRBJ1-1,.,.,TRBV30,TGTGCCTGGGCCGACACCATGAACACTGAAGCTTTCTTT,CAWADTMNTEAFF
TRBJ1-5,.,TRBD1,TRBV4-1,TGCGCCAGCAGCCAAGACCCGGGACAGAATTTCAATCAGCCCCAGCATTTT,CASSQDPGQNFNQPQHF
TRBJ2-1,.,.,TRBV27,TGTGCCAGCAGTTTGGCGTTAGGGGGAATCCTTTACAATGAGCAGTTCTTC,CASSLALGGILYNEQFF
TRBJ1-3,once,.,TRBV6-5,TGTGCCAGCACCCCCGTGGGAGCCGGAAACACCATATATTTT,CASTPVGAGNTIYF
TRBJ2-3,.,.,TRBV7-6,TGTGCCAGCAGCCCTTCCCGGCAGCGCGGAGATACGCAGTATTTT,CASSPSRQRGDTQYF
TRBJ1-1,medium-sized,.,TRBV30,TGTGCCTGGAGCGTAGGAGGAGTCATGAACACTGAAGCTTTCTTT,CAWSVGGVMNTEAFF
TRBJ1-5,.,.,TRBV6-5,TGTGCCAGCAGTTGGAGCCCTAGCAATCAGCCCCAGCATTTT,CASSWSPSNQPQHF
TRBJ1-1,.,.,TRBV14,TGTGCCAGCAGCGCATCCGGGAGGACTGAAGCTTTCTTT,CASSASGRTEAFF
TRBJ1-4,.,TRBD1,TRBV15,TGTGCCACCAGCTCGACAGGGTCCCTTAGTGAAAAACTGTTTTTT,CATSSTGSLSEKLFF
TRBJ2-3,.,TRBD1,TRBV7-2,TGTGCCAGCAGCTCCCAGCCGGGACAGGGGGGGGATACGCAGTATTTT,CASSSQPGQGGDTQYF